Included here is one T cell receptor beta chain sequence, with context. In the source study's methods: How many nucleated cells were present was estimated from reference gene primer amplification. Measured with immunoSEQ multiplex PCR; TCRdb has only the in-frame clones, and not every one. V and J calls and clone size are copied from that table; D and trimming were computed from the DNA. This repertoire shows about 170,000 clones, approximately 77% found once; its top ten account for about 11%. The sample belongs to a study of blood T cell repertoires in COVID-19. This CDR3 has 16 residues. Trimming at V came to 5 bases and at J to 6 bases, leaving 8 bases not matched to a gene. Germline CDR1 is SEHNR and CDR2 is FQNEAQ (reference sequence).

The source is an elderly woman with active or convalescent COVID-19. This chain joins TRBV7-9 and TRBJ2-1; 12 nucleotides match TRBD2. Source material: peripheral blood. CDR3 bases: TGTGCCAGCAGCCAGACCGGACTAGCGGGAACCAATGAGCAGTTCTTC. Translating it yields CASSQTGLAGTNEQFF.